The 28 T cell receptor beta chains listed next were all sequenced from one sample in a study of blood T cell repertoires in COVID-19. Sequenced by immunoSEQ multiplex PCR; TCRdb stores in-frame clones only, minus some. The table lists about 120,000 clones, around 81% of them singletons. Sequenced material: peripheral blood. These TCRs come from a woman between 50 and 59 years old with acute or convalescent COVID-19.

The V gene is TRBV9, the J gene TRBJ2-1; 13 nucleotides agree with TRBD2. After removal of 7 bases from V and 0 bases from J, the junction contained 4 bases not matched to a gene. The CDR3 has 16 residues. CDR1 is SGDLS, CDR2 YYNGEE, per germline. Here the CDR3 DNA reads TGTGCCAGCGGAAGGACTAGCGGGAGCTCCTACAATGAGCAGTTCTTC. This encodes CASGRTSGSSYNEQFF.

V usage is TRBV5-1 and J usage is TRBJ2-3; 10 bases are a match to TRBD2. The CDR3 sequence is 16 residues long. V dropped 4 bases and J dropped 3; count of bases not matched to a gene: 8. CDR1 and CDR2 (germline): SGHRS, YFSETQ. The CDR3 coding sequence is TGCGCCAGCAGCGGGACGGCTAGCGGGAGTACAGATACGCAGTATTTT. This translates into CASSGTASGSTDTQYF. The variable domain in full, with the rest retrieved from reference TRBV5-1 and TRBJ2-3, is KAGVTQTPRYLIKTRGQQVTLSCSPISGHRSVSWYQQTPGQGLQFLFEYFSETQRNKGNFPGRFSGRQFSNSRSEMNVSTLELGDSALYLCASSGTASGSTDTQYFGPGTRLTVL.

V and J are TRBV5-1 and TRBJ1-3; D uncertain. V lost 0 bases and J 3 bases, leaving 7 bases between the germline ends. From germline, CDR1 is SGHRS and CDR2 YFSETQ. CDR3 length: 14 amino acids. In DNA form, the CDR3 reads TGCGCCAGCAGCTTGGCGGGTTTTGGAAACACCATATATTTT. This encodes CASSLAGFGNTIYF.

In its sample, this clone was seen a few times. V is TRBV29-1 and J is TRBJ1-2; maybe TRBD1 (6 bases). Germline CDR1 reads SQVTM; CDR2 reads ANQGSEA. CDR3 size: 13 residues. Trimming pared 4 bases from V and 2 bases from J, leaving 11 bases between. The CDR3 DNA reads as TGCAGCGTTGGGCATGACAGGAACTATGGCTACACCTTC. The encoded protein is CSVGHDRNYGYTF.

The V gene is TRBV11-2, the J gene TRBJ2-3, with TRBD1 matching over 8 bases. There are 15 residues in the CDR3. The germline gives CDR1 SGHAT, CDR2 FQNNGV. The V gene end was trimmed by 5 bases and the J gene end by 8 bases; junction bases not matched to a gene: 12. CDR3 region: CASSPQGARIGTQYF. For the CDR3, the DNA is TGTGCCAGCAGCCCCCAGGGGGCTCGTATAGGTACGCAGTATTTT.

The V and J genes are TRBV5-4 and TRBJ1-1; possibly TRBD1 for D (5 bases). CDR3 size: 15 residues. V was clipped by 5 bases and J by 5 bases, with 19 bases between them. Looked up from germline, CDR1 is SGHNT and CDR2 is YYREEE (reference sequence). CDR3 DNA sequence: TGTGCCAGCAGTCCGCGGGAAGCGGGACGGACTGAAGCTTTCTTT. It is translated as CASSPREAGRTEAFF. Full variable domain (missing parts from reference TRBV5-4 and TRBJ1-1): ETGVTQSPTHLIKTRGQQVTLRCSSQSGHNTVSWYQQALGQGPQFIFQYYREEENGRGNFPPRFSGLQFPNYSSELNVNALELDDSALYLCASSPREAGRTEAFFGQGTRLTVV.

This chain uses TRBV5-1 with TRBJ1-1; perhaps TRBD1 as D (6 bases). CDR3 length: 14 amino acids. Germline CDR1 reads SGHRS; CDR2 reads YFSETQ. Trimming removed 2 bases at V and 1 base at J, with 9 bases between. Here the CDR3 reads CASSFLGGNTEAFF. Written as DNA, the CDR3 is TGCGCCAGCAGCTTTCTAGGGGGGAACACTGAAGCTTTCTTT.

The chain is built from TRBV6-5 and TRBJ2-3; 8 bases are shared with TRBD1. The CDR3 extends over 14 amino acids. Trimming took 10 bases from V and 3 from J; bases not matched to a gene: 9. Germline CDR1 and CDR2: MNHEY and SVGAGI. CDR3 loop: CATFWTGITDTQYF. DNA for the CDR3: TGTGCCACATTTTGGACAGGGATTACAGATACGCAGTATTTT.

The rearrangement links TRBV27 to TRBJ2-1, with TRBD2 matching over 9 bases. V dropped 6 bases and J dropped 0; count of bases not matched to a gene: 9. CDR1 MNHEY and CDR2 SMNVEV come from the germline V gene (reference sequence). The CDR3 totals 17 residues. CDR3 region: CASSPLSGGSSYNEQFF. CDR3 DNA sequence: TGTGCCAGCAGCCCCCTTAGCGGGGGAAGCTCCTACAATGAGCAGTTCTTC.

Concerning this clone: The same CDR3 also results from other DNA sequences found in this sample. The rearrangement links TRBV28 to TRBJ2-7; perhaps TRBD2 as D (7 bases). Looked up from germline, CDR1 is MDHEN and CDR2 is SYDVKM. V dropped 8 bases and J dropped 7 bases, with 18 bases sitting between them. The CDR3 totals 13 residues. The CDR3: CASHVGGAEEQYF. CDR3 DNA: TGTGCCAGCCACGTGGGGGGGGCCGAAGAGCAGTACTTC.

This clone was found once. This chain links TRBV7-8 with TRBJ2-7, with D unresolved. V was trimmed by 6 bases and J by 1 base, leaving 13 bases between them. The germline gives CDR1 SGHVS, CDR2 FQNEAQ. This CDR3 spans 14 amino acids. The DNA for the CDR3 is TGTGCCAGCAGTTCAAATCAGCGATCCTACGAGCAGTACTTC. This gives the protein CASSSNQRSYEQYF.

The rearrangement joins TRBV5-1 to TRBJ1-1; D may be TRBD1 (5 bases). The V end lost 0 bases, the J end lost 3 bases, and 6 bases lay between the germline ends. Per germline, CDR1 SGHRS and CDR2 YFSETQ. This CDR3 region has 13 residues. In DNA, the CDR3 is TGCGCCAGCAGCTTGGTGACAGACACTGAAGCTTTCTTT. It translates to CASSLVTDTEAFF.

The genes are TRBV4-2 and TRBJ2-2; D perhaps matches TRBD2 (6 bases). Trimming stripped 0 bases from V and 6 bases from J, with 14 bases between. There are 16 residues in the CDR3. CDR1 and CDR2 (germline): LGHNA, YNFKEQ. CDR3 residues: CASSQDIAAGSGELFF. In nucleotides, the CDR3 is TGTGCCAGCAGCCAAGATATAGCGGCGGGCTCCGGGGAGCTGTTTTTT.

The gene calls are TRBV5-1 and TRBJ2-3; the match to TRBD2 covers 9 bases. V dropped 5 bases and J dropped 4; count of bases not matched to a gene: 8. Looked up from germline, CDR1 is SGHRS and CDR2 is YFSETQ. The CDR3 spans 15 residues. CDR3 sequence reads: CASSPGGRAPDTQYF. CDR3 DNA sequence: TGCGCCAGCAGTCCGGGCGGGAGGGCGCCAGATACGCAGTATTTT.

In regard to this clone: The sample contains more than one DNA sequence encoding this CDR3. The chain recombines TRBV5-1 with TRBJ1-2, with TRBD1 matching over 8 bases. CDR3 length: 14 residues. Germline CDR1 is SGHRS and CDR2 is YFSETQ. The trim removed 4 bases at V and 5 bases at J, leaving 7 bases unmatched. The CDR3 nucleotides are TGCGCCAGCAGCGCAGGACAGGGAGATTATGGCTACACCTTC. Protein: CASSAGQGDYGYTF.

The V call is TRBV4-1, the J call TRBJ2-3; 9 bases line up with TRBD1. Germline CDR1 MGHRA, CDR2 YSYEKL. Trimming cost V 4 bases and J 4 bases; bases outside gene matches: 3. The CDR3 spans 14 residues. The CDR3 here is CASSLGQGSDTQYF. The CDR3 DNA reads TGCGCCAGCAGCCTAGGACAGGGGTCAGATACGCAGTATTTT.

The genes are TRBV3-1 (or the pseudogene TRBV3-2) and TRBJ2-5; perhaps TRBD1 as D (7 bases). V was shortened by 1 base and J by 4 bases, with 13 bases between the two germline ends. In germline, CDR1 is LGHDT, CDR2 YNNKEL (reference sequence). The CDR3 is made up of 15 amino acids. DNA of the CDR3: TGTGCCAGCAGCCAAGTTCAGGGGGGCTTAGAGACCCAGTACTTC. It yields the protein CASSQVQGGLETQYF.

This rearrangement joins TRBV7-2 to TRBJ2-5; maybe TRBD1 (5 bases). CDR1 and CDR2 from the germline V gene are SGHTA and FQGNSA. CDR3 length: 14 amino acids. Trimming pared 4 bases from V and 2 bases from J, leaving 11 bases between. CDR3 sequence (DNA): TGTGCCAGCAGCTATCAGGGTGGGCAAGAGACCCAGTACTTC. It translates to CASSYQGGQETQYF.

The chain couples TRBV24-1 to TRBJ2-5; 8 positions match TRBD2. The CDR3 extends over 15 amino acids. V lost 4 bases and J lost 1; bases outside the gene matches: 4. Germline CDR1 KGHDR, CDR2 SFDVKD. DNA for the CDR3: TGTGCCACCAGTGAGGCGGGGGGCCTCCAAGAGACCCAGTACTTC. Translated, it gives CATSEAGGLQETQYF.

V is TRBV2 and J is TRBJ2-1, with 9 bases matching TRBD2. J was trimmed by 4 bases and V by 2 bases; bases with no gene match: 3. Germline CDR1 is SNHLY and CDR2 is FYNNEI. CDR3 size: 15 residues. CDR3: CASSERGGDYNEQFF. In DNA form, the CDR3 reads TGTGCCAGCAGTGAACGCGGGGGGGATTACAATGAGCAGTTCTTC.

The chain carries TRBV28 and TRBJ1-5, with 7 bases matching TRBD1. Germline V gives CDR1 MDHEN, CDR2 SYDVKM. Trimming cost V 7 bases and J 3 bases; bases outside gene matches: 9. The length of the CDR3 is 15 residues. Here the CDR3 DNA reads TGTGCCAGCAAAGCCCGACAGGGCTACAATCAGCCCCAGCATTTT. Protein sequence: CASKARQGYNQPQHF.

The chain is built from TRBV11-2 and TRBJ2-2, with 7 bases fitting TRBD2. With 5 bases clipped from V and 4 bases from J, the junction kept 16 bases outside the gene matches. The germline gives CDR1 SGHAT, CDR2 FQNNGV. The CDR3 has 18 residues. CDR3 nucleotides: TGTGCCAGCAGCCGACGGCCGGGGAGGGAACGGTCCACCGGGGAGCTGTTTTTT. Its protein product is CASSRRPGRERSTGELFF.

V and J are TRBV2 and TRBJ1-2, with TRBD1 matching over 8 bases. CDR1 SNHLY and CDR2 FYNNEI come from the germline V gene. The CDR3 totals 13 residues. The V segment lost 3 bases and the J segment 5 bases; nucleotides outside the gene matches: 2. The CDR3 nucleotides read TGTGCCAGCAGTGATCGACAGGGGTATGGCTACACCTTC. It yields the protein CASSDRQGYGYTF.

The chain joins TRBV5-4 to TRBJ2-1; 7 nucleotides agree with TRBD1. The CDR3 sequence is 17 residues long. The V gene end was trimmed by 0 bases and the J gene end by 2 bases; junction bases not matched to a gene: 8. The germline V gene has CDR1 SGHNT and CDR2 YYREEE (reference sequence). The CDR3 region has the DNA TGTGCCAGCAGCTTGGGGCAACTAGGGGGCACCTACAATGAGCAGTTCTTC. Translated, it gives CASSLGQLGGTYNEQFF.

The rearrangement links TRBV30 to TRBJ1-3; D gene unclear. Per germline, CDR1 GTSNPN and CDR2 SVGIG (reference sequence). CDR3 length equals 13 residues. With 4 bases removed from V and 0 bases from J, the gap between germline ends came to 7 bases. The CDR3 DNA reads TGTGCCTGGAATGAGGTCTCTGGAAACACCATATATTTT. Translating it yields CAWNEVSGNTIYF.

The V gene is TRBV4-2, the J gene TRBJ2-7, with 13 bases matching TRBD2. This CDR3 comprises 15 residues. Trimming removed 6 bases from V and 2 bases from J; junction bases left unmatched: 4. Germline V CDR1 and CDR2: LGHNA, YNFKEQ. Here the CDR3 reads CASRPGLAGTYEQYF. The CDR3 bases are TGTGCCAGCAGACCGGGACTAGCGGGAACCTACGAGCAGTACTTC.

This chain joins TRBV7-9 and TRBJ1-4; 10 bases map to TRBD1. Germline-derived CDR1 and CDR2 are SEHNR and FQNEAQ (reference sequence). V shed 5 bases, J shed 6 bases, and the junction held 6 bases outside the gene matches. The CDR3 sequence is 15 residues long. CDR3 sequence reads: CASSSQTGGHEKLFF. For the CDR3, the DNA is TGTGCCAGCAGCAGCCAGACAGGGGGCCATGAAAAACTGTTTTTT.

The gene calls are TRBV5-1 and TRBJ1-1; TRBD1 is a possible D gene (6 bases). This CDR3 spans 14 amino acids. V dropped 2 bases and J dropped 6 bases, with 14 bases sitting between them. CDR1 SGHRS and CDR2 YFSETQ come from the germline V gene. Written as DNA, the CDR3 is TGCGCCAGCAGCTTCCGGCCAGGGGAACCTGAAGCTTTCTTT. Protein product: CASSFRPGEPEAFF. The full variable domain, in which reference TRBV5-1 and TRBJ1-1 provide the parts outside the CDR3, is KAGVTQTPRYLIKTRGQQVTLSCSPISGHRSVSWYQQTPGQGLQFLFEYFSETQRNKGNFPGRFSGRQFSNSRSEMNVSTLELGDSALYLCASSFRPGEPEAFFGQGTRLTVV.